This T cell receptor beta chain was identified during a study of blood T cells in healthy people across ages. Overall study: Researchers report that template switching captured about one barcoded beta molecule per two T cells. Whole-study results and caveats: Across the age range, TCR beta diversity per million T cells fell in a roughly linear way. When one million T cells were used, diversity estimates were thought to be underestimates.

Germline-derived CDR1 and CDR2 are MNHEY and SVGEGT. The CDR3 is 15 amino acids. V dropped 4 bases and J dropped 4; count of bases not matched to a gene: 7. This clonotype was seen a handful of times. Its antigen remains unidentified. Alongside a J-beta primer mix, a sample-barcoded 5' primer served in a second PCR lasting roughly 7 to 11 cycles. TCRdb fed the 5' RACE reads into MiXCR, producing one record per CDR3 protein. Here the sample spans about 1.4 million distinct CDR3 sequences, 59% being singletons. This TCR came from a man between 18 and 29 years old in good health. The chain uses TRBV6-2 or TRBV6-3 and TRBJ2-1; 7 bases fit TRBD1. The sample comprised blood. The DNA for the CDR3 is TGTGCCAGCAGTTCAGGACAGGTAGGGTACAATGAGCAGTTCTTC. It is translated as CASSSGQVGYNEQFF.